Below, one T cell receptor beta chain is given with its context. The specificity of this receptor is unknown. The sample holds no much larger clone one base away, and base qualities are not on file. Library method: 5' RACE. Data came from an Illumina Genome Analyzer IIx. RNA-based TCR cDNA libraries were prepared by a previously described protocol with several modifications. To prevent cross-contamination, sample-specific barcodes were added to both ends of each TCR cDNA library during cDNA synthesis and amplification. As for the original processing: Between about 90,000 and nearly 500,000 clonotypes were identified per individual, and roughly 2 to 3.6 million CDR3-containing reads were obtained per library. Reads with improper barcode index combinations were discarded, after which clonesets were built for each library with the MiTCR software. MiTCR filtered or rescued low-quality reads and corrected PCR and sequencing errors when assembling CDR3 clonotypes. Artificial out-of-frame clonotypes were mapped to in-frame sequences, with one indel allowed in the CDR3, and then removed. Similarity of V and J gene usage between donors was measured as Jensen-Shannon divergence divided by mean entropy. TCRdb reworked the public reads: Q25 trimming with fastp, MiXCR clone assembly, productive beta chains retained. CDR3 protein duplicates are merged, each entry listing the most common genes and DNA. TCRdb assigned the V and J calls; the authors' analysis was not used. A total of 300,000 to 450,000 distinct CDR3 sequences appear in this sample, about 28% of them only once. Of the sample, about 6% falls within the top ten clones.

The donors were six healthy women who made up three monozygous twin pairs. All three twin pairs had been raised together and were thought likely to have encountered the same vaccines and infectious agents. TCR cDNA libraries were prepared from RNA that had been isolated from peripheral blood mononuclear cells. The CDR3 measures 15 amino acids from cysteine to phenylalanine. Of the read, only the CDR3 DNA is kept; its 45 bases are in frame from base 1. V is clipped by 6 bases and J by 3 bases, and the sequence between their germline boundaries is 20 bases long. The germline V gene (reference sequence) gives CDR1 as DFQATT and CDR2 as SNEGSKA. This entry is derived from a study of identical twins' blood T cells (dated by TCRdb to the early 2010s). Concerning the study at large: The roughly twelve libraries, six for the alpha chain and six for the beta chain, yielded 45 million to 55 million Illumina reads in total. TCR alpha and beta chain repertoires of three pairs of monozygous twins were compared using next-generation sequencing to assess genetic influence on repertoire formation. Paper-wide results and their limitations: V gene usage, even among non-selected out-of-frame TCRbeta clonotypes, was reported to be markedly more similar within twin pairs than between unrelated donors. Because the twins were reared together, environmental influences could not be excluded as an explanation for twin similarity. The number of shared CDR3 clonotypes between two donors was mainly determined by the product of their cloneset sizes, and twins did not clearly deviate from this trend. Among the most abundant TCRbeta clonotypes, each donor shared more CDR3 sequences with her twin than with unrelated donors. Validation by independent studies was stated to be required for the proposed role of the TCRalpha J segment in MHC recognition during thymic selection.

The material sequenced was PBMCs. The receptor chain draws on TRBV20-1 and TRBJ1-1; the D gene cannot be resolved reliably. This sequence was found in a woman between 18 and 55 years old in good health. The DNA is as follows: TGCAGTGCCGTTGTAGGGCGGTATCCGGACACTGAAGCTTTCTTT. The translation is CSAVVGRYPDTEAFF.